This T cell receptor (beta chain) was found in a study of tumor-infiltrating lymphocytes in primary liver carcinoma. Study context: These patients were men and women whose ages were 30 to 69 years. About 3.5 to 8 million productive TCRbeta reads were obtained from the samples, with similar numbers across tissue types. Study-wide points: Tumors reached a significantly greater top-250-clone fraction than blood did (p = 0.039).

Co-extracting RNA and DNA was done with roughly 17-33 mg of unsorted bulk tissue as input. Viable tumor cell content exceeded 85% in every tumor sample. Production of TCR beta cDNA used about 500 ng total RNA together with a constant-region primer. Generation of the TCR beta libraries relied on three nested multiplex PCR rounds using slightly modified ARM-PCR. Primers for the first two PCR rounds were TRBV1-TRBV30 forward primers and a C-beta reverse primer (about 9 cycles per round). TCRdb fed the multiplex PCR reads into MiXCR, producing one record per CDR3 protein. The sample carries about 120,000 distinct CDR3 sequences, roughly 69% recorded once. Only one count was recorded for this clonotype. Its antigen is not identified. The conserved final phenylalanine or tryptophan is absent from the CDR3, which likely points to a read error. The CDR3 consists of 16 residues. V lost 4 bases and J 3 bases, leaving 19 bases between the germline ends. From germline, CDR1 is SGHAT and CDR2 FQNNGV.

The genes are TRBV11-2 and TRBJ2-7; no reliable D call. Sequences were obtained from liver tumor tissue from sampling region 1. The subset was: tumor region T1, superior pole. The source is an older woman with primary liver carcinoma and hepatitis B virus infection. This chain's CDR3 is CASSYQATVSHYEQYL. The CDR3 DNA reads TGTGCCAGCAGCTACCAAGCCACGGTCTCCCACTACGAGCAGTACCTC.